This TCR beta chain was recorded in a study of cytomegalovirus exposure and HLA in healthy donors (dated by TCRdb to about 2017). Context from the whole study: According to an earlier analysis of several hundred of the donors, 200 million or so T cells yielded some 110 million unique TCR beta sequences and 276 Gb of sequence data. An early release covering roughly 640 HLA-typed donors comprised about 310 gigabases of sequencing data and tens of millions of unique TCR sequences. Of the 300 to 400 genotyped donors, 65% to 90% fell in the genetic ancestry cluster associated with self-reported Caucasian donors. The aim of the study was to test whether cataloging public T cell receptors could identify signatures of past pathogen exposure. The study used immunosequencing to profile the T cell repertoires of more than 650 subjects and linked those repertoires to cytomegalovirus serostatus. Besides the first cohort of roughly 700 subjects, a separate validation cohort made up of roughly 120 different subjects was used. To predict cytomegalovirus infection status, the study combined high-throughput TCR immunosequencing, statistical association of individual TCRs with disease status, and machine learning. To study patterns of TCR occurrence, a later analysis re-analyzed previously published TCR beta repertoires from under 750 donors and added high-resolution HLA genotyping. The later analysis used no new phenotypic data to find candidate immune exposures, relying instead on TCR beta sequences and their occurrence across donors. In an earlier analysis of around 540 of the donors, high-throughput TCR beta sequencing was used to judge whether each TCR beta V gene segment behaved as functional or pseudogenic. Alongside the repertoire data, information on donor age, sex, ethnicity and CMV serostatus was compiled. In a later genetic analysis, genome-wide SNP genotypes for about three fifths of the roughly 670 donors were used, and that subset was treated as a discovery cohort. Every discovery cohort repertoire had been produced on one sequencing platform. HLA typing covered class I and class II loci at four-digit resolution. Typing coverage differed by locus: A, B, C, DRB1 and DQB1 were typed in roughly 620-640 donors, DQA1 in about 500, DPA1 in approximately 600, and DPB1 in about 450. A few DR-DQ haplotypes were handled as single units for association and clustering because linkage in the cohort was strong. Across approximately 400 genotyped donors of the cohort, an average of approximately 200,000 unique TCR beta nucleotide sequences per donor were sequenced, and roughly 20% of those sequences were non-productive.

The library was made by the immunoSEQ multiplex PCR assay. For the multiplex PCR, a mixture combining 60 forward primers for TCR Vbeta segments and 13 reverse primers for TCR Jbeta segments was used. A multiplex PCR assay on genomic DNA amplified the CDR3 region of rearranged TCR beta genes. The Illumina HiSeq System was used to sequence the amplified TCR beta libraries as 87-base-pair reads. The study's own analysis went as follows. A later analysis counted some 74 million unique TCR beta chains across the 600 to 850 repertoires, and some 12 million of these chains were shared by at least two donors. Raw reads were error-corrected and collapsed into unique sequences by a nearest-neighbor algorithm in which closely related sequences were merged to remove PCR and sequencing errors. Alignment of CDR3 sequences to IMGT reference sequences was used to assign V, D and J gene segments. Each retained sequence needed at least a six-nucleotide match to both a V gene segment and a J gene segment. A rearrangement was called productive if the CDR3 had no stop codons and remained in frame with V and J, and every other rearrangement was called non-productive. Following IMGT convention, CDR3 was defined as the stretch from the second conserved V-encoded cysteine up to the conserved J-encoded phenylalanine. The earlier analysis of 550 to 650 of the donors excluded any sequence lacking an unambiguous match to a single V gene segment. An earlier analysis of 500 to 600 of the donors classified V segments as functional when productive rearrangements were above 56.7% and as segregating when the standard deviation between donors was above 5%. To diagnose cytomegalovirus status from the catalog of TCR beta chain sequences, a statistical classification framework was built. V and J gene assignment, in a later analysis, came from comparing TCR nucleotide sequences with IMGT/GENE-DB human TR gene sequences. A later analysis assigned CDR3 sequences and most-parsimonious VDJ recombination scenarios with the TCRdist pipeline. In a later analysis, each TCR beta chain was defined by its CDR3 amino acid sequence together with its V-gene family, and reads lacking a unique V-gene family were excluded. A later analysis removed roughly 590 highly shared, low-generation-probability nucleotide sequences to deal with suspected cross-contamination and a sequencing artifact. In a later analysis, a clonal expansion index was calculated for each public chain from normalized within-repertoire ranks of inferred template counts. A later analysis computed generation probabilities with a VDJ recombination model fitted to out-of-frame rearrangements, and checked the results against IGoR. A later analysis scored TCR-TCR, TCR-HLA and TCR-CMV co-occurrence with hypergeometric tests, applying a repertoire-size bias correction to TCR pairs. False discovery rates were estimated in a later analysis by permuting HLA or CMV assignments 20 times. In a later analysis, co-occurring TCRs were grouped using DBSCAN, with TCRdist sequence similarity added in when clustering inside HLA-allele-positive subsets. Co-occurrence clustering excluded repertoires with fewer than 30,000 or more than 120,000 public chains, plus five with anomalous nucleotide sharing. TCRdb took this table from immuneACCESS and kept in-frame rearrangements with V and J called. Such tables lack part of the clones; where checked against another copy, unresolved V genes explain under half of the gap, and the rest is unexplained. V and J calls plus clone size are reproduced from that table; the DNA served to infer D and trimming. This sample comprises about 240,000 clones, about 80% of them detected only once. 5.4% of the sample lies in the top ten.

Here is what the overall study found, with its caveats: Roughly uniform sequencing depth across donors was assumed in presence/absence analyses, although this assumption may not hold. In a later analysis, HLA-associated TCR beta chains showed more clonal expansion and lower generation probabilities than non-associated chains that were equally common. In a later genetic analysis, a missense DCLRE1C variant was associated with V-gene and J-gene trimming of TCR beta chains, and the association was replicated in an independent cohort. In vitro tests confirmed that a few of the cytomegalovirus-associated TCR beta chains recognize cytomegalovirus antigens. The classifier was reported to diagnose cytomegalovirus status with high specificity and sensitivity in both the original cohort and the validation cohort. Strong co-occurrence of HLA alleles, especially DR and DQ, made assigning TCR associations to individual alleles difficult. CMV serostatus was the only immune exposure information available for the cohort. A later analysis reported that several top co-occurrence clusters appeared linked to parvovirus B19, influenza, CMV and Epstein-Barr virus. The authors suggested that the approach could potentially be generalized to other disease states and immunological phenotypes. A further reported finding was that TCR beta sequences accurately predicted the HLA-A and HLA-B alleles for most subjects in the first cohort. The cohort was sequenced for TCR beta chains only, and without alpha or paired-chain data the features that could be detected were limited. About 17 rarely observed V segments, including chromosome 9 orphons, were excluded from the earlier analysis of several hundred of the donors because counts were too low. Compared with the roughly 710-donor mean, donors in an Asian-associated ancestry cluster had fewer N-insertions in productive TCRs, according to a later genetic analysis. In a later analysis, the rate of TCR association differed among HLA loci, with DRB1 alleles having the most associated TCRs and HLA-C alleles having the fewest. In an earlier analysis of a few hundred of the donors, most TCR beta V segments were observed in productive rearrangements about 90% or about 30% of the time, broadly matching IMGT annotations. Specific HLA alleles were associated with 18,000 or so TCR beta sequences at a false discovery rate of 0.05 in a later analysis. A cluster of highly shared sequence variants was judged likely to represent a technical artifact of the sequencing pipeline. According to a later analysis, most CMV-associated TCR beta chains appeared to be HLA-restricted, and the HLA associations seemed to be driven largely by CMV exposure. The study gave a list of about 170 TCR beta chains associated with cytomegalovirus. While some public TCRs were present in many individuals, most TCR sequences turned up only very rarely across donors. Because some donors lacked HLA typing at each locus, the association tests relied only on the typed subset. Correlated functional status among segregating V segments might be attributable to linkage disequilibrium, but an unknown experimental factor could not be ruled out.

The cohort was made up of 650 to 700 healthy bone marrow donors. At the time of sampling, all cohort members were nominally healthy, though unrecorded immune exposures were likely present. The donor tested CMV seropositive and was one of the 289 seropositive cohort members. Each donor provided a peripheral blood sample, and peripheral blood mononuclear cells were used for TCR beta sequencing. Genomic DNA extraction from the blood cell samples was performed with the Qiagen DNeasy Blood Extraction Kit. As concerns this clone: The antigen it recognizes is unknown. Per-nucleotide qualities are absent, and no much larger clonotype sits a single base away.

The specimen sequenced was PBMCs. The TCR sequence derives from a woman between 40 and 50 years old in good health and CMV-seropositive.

In nucleotides, the sequence is TGTGCCAGCAGCTCGGACAAGGTGACTGAAGCTTTCTTT. The translation is CASSSDKVTEAFF. Here the chain combines TRBV6-6 and TRBJ1-1; TRBD1 might be the D gene, on 5 matching bases. Trimming removed 6 bases from V and 5 bases from J, leaving 13 bases between the germline ends. There are 13 amino acids in the CDR3, from cysteine to phenylalanine inclusive. Only the CDR3 DNA is retained, 39 bases long and in frame from the first base. CDR1 and CDR2 are drawn from the germline V gene (reference sequence): MNHNY, SVGAGI.